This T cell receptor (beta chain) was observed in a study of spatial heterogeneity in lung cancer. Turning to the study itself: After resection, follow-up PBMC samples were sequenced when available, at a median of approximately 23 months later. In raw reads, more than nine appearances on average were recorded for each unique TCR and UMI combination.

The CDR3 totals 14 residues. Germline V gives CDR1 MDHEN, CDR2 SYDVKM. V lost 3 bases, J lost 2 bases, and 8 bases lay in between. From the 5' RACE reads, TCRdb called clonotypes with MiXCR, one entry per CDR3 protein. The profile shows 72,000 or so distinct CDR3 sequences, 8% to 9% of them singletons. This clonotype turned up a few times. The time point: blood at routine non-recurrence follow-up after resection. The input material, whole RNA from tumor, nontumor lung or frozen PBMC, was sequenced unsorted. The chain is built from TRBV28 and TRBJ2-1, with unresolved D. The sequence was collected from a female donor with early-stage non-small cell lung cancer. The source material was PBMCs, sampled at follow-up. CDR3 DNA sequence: TGTGCCAGCAGTTTTAGGCAGGCCTACAATGAGCAGTTCTTC. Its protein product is CASSFRQAYNEQFF.